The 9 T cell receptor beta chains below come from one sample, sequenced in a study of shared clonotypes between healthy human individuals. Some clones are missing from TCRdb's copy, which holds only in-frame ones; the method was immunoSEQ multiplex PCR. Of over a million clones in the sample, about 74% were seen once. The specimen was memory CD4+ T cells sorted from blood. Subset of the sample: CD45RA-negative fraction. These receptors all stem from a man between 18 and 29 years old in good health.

The CDR3 DNA follows: TGTGCCAGCAGCTTGGTTATCAAGGACAGGGGCTTCTACGAGCAGTACTTC. Its translation: CASSLVIKDRGFYEQYF. The chain recombines TRBV5-4 with TRBJ2-7; 9 bases align to TRBD1. Trimming removed 0 bases from V and 3 bases from J; junction bases left unmatched: 10. The CDR3 loop spans 17 amino acids. CDR1 and CDR2 (germline): SGHNT, YYREEE (reference sequence). The full variable domain, completed using reference TRBV5-4 and TRBJ2-7, is ETGVTQSPTHLIKTRGQQVTLRCSSQSGHNTVSWYQQALGQGPQFIFQYYREEENGRGNFPPRFSGLQFPNYSSELNVNALELDDSALYLCASSLVIKDRGFYEQYFGPGTRLTVT.

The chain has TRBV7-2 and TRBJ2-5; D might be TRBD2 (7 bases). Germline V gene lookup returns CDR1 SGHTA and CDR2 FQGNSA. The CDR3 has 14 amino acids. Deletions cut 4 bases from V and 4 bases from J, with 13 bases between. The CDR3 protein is CASSYRGGIETQYF. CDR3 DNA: TGTGCCAGCAGCTATAGGGGGGGCATAGAGACCCAGTACTTC.

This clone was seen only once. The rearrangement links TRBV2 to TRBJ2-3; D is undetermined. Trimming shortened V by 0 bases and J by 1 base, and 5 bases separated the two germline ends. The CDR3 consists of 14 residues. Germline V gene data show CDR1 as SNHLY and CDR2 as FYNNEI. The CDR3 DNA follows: TGTGCCAGCAGTGAAGCCAGCGGCACAGATACGCAGTATTTT. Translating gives CASSEASGTDTQYF.

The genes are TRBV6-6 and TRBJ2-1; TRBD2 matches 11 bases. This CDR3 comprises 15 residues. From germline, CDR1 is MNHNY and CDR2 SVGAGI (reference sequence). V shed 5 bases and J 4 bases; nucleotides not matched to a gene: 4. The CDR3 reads CASSKLAGAYNEQFF. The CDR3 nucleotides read TGTGCCAGCAGTAAACTAGCGGGGGCTTACAATGAGCAGTTCTTC.

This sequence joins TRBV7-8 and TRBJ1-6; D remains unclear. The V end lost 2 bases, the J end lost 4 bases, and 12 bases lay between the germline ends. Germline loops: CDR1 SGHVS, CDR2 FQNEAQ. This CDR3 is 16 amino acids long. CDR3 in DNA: TGTGCCAGCAGCTTAAGTGAGCGAGGGTATAATTCACCCCTCCACTTT. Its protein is CASSLSERGYNSPLHF.

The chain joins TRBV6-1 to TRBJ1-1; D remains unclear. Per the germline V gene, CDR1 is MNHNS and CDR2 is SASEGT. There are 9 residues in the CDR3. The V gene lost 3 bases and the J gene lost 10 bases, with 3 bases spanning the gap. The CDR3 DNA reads TGTGCCAGCAGTGATCGAGCTTTCTTT. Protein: CASSDRAFF.

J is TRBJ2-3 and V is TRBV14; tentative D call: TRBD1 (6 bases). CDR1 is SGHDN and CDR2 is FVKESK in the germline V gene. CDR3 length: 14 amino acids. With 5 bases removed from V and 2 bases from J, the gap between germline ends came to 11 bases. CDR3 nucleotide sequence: TGTGCCAGCAGCGCACAGGGTTCCACAGATACGCAGTATTTT. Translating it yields CASSAQGSTDTQYF.

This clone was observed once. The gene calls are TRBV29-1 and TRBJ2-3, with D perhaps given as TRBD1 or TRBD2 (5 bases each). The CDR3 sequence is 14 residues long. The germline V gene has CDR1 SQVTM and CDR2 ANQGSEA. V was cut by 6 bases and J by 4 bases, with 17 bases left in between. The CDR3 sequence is CSVRGSGQADTQYF. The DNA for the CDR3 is TGCAGCGTCCGGGGCTCGGGTCAGGCAGATACGCAGTATTTT.

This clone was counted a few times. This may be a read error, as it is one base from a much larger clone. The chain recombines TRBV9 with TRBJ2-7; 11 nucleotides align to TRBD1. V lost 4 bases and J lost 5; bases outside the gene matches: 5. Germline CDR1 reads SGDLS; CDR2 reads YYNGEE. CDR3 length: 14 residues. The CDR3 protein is CASSPGQGAHEQYF. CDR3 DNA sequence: TGTGCCAGCAGCCCCGGACAGGGGGCCCACGAGCAGTACTTC.